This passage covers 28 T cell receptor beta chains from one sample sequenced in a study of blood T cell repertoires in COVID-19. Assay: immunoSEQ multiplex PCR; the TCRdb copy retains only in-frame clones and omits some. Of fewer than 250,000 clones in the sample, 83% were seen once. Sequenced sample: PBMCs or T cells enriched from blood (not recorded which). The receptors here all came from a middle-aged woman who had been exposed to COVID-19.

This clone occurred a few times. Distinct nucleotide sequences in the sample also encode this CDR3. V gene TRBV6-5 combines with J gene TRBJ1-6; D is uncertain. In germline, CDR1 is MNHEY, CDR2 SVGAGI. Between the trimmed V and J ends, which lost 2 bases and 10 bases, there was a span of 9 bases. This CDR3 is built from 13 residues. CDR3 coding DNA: TGTGCCAGCAGTTACCTAGGCGACTCACCCCTCCACTTT. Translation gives CASSYLGDSPLHF.

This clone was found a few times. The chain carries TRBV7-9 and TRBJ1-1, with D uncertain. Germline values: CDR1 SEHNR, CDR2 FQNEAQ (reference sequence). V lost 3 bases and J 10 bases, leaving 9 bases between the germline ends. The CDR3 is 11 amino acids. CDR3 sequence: CASSFESLAFF. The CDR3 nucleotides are TGTGCCAGCAGCTTTGAGAGTTTAGCTTTCTTT.

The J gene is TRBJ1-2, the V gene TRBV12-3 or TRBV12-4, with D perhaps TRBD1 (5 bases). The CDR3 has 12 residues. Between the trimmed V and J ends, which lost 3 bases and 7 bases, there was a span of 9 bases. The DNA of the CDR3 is TGTGCCAGCAGTTTTCAAAGGGGTGGCTACACCTTC. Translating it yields CASSFQRGGYTF.

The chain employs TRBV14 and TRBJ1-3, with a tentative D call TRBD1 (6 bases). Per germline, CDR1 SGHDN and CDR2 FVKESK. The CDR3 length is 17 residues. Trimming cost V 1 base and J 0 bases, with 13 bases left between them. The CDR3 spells CASSQASQGISGNTIYF. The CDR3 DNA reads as TGTGCCAGCAGCCAAGCGTCGCAGGGGATCTCTGGAAACACCATATATTTT.

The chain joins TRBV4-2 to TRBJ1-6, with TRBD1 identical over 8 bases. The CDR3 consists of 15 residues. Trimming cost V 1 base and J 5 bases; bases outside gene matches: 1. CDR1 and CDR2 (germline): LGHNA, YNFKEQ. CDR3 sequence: CASSQGDRNNSPLHF. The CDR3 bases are TGTGCCAGCAGCCAAGGGGACAGGAATAATTCACCCCTCCACTTT.

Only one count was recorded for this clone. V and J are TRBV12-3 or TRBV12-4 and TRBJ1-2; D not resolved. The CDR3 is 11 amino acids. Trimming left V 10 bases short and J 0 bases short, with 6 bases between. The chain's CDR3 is CATQTNYGYTF. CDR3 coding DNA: TGTGCCACCCAGACTAACTATGGCTACACCTTC.

CDR3 bases: TGTGCCAGCAGCAGGGGGGGACTAGGACACAATGAGCAGTTCTTC. It codes for CASSRGGLGHNEQFF. The gene calls are TRBV5-5 and TRBJ2-1, with TRBD2 matching 8 bases. The length of the CDR3 is 15 residues. CDR1 and CDR2 from the germline V gene are SGHKS and YYEKEE (reference sequence). V was pared by 4 bases and J by 5 bases, with 8 bases of the junction left unmatched.

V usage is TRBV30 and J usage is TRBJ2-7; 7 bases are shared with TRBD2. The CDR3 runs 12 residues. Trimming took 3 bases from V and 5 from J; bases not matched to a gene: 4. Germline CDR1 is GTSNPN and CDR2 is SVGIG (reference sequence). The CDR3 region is CAWRASGNEQYF. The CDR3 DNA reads TGTGCCTGGAGGGCTAGCGGCAACGAGCAGTACTTC.

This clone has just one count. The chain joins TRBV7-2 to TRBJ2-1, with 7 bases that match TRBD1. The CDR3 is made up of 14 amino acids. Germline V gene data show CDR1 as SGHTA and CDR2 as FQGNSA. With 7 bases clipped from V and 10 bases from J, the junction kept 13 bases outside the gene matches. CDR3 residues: CASKYGRGNQEQFF. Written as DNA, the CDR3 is TGTGCCAGCAAGTATGGCAGGGGGAACCAAGAGCAGTTCTTC.

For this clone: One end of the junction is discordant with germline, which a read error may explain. CDR3 nucleotides: TGTGCCAGCAGAGAAGGGGGCAAAAGCACAGATACGCAGTATTTT. As protein: CASREGGKSTDTQYF. The rearrangement joins TRBV2 to TRBJ2-3, with 7 bases lining up with TRBD1. The CDR3 is 15 residues long. Germline V CDR1 and CDR2: SNHLY, FYNNEI. Full variable domain (missing parts from reference TRBV2 and TRBJ2-3): EPEVTQTPSHQVTQMGQEVILRCVPISNHLYFYWYRQILGQKVEFLVSFYNNEISEKSEIFDDQFSVERPDGSNFTLKIRSTKLEDSAMYFCASREGGKSTDTQYFGPGTRLTVL.

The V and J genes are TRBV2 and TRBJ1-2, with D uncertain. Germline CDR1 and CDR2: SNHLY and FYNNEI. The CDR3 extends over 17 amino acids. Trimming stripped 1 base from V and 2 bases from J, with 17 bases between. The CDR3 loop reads CASSEERVGVGNYGYTF. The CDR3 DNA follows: TGTGCCAGCAGTGAAGAGCGGGTTGGGGTTGGGAACTATGGCTACACCTTC. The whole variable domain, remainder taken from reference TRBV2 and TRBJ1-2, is EPEVTQTPSHQVTQMGQEVILRCVPISNHLYFYWYRQILGQKVEFLVSFYNNEISEKSEIFDDQFSVERPDGSNFTLKIRSTKLEDSAMYFCASSEERVGVGNYGYTFGSGTRLTVV.

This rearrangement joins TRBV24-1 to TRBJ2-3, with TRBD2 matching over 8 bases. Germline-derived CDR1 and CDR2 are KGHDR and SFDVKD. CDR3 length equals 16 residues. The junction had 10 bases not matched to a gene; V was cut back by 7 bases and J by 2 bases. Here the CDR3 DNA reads TGTGCCACCAGCCCGACCGGGGGGGTACACACAGATACGCAGTATTTT. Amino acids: CATSPTGGVHTDTQYF.

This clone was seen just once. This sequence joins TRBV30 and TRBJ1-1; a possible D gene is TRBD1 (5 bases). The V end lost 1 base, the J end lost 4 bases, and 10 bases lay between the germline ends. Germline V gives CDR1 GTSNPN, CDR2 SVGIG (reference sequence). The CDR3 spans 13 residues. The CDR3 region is CAWSDRGGTEAFF. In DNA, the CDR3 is TGTGCCTGGAGTGATAGGGGTGGCACTGAAGCTTTCTTT.

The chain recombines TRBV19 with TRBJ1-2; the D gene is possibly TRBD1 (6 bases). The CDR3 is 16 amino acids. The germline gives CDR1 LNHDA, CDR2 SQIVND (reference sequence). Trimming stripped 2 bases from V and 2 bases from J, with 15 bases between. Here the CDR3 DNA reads TGTGCCAGTAGTATATACCCGGACAGAGCAAACTATGGCTACACCTTC. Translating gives CASSIYPDRANYGYTF.

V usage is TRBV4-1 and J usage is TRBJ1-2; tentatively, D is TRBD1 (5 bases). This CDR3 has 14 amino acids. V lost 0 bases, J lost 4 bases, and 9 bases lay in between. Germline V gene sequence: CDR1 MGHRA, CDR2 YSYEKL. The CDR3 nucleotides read TGCGCCAGCAGCCAAGATTTAGGGGCCTATGGCTACACCTTC. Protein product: CASSQDLGAYGYTF.

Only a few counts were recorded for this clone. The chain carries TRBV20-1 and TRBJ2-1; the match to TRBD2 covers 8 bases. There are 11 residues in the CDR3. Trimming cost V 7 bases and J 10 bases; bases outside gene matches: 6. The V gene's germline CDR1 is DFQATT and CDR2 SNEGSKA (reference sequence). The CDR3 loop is CSVLAGNEQFF. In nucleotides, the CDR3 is TGCAGTGTTTTAGCGGGGAACGAGCAGTTCTTC.

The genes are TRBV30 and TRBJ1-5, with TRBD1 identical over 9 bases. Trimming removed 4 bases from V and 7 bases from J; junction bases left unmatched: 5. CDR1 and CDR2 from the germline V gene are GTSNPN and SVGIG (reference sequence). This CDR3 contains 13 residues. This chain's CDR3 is CAWTPTGGQPQHF. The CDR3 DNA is TGTGCCTGGACTCCGACAGGGGGGCAGCCCCAGCATTTT.

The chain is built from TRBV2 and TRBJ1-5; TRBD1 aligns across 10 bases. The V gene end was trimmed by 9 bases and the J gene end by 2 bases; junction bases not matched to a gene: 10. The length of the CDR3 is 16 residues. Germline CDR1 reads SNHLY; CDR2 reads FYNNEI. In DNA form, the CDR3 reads TGTGCCAGTCGGGACAGGGGTAAGGGGGGCAATCAGCCCCAGCATTTT. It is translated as CASRDRGKGGNQPQHF.

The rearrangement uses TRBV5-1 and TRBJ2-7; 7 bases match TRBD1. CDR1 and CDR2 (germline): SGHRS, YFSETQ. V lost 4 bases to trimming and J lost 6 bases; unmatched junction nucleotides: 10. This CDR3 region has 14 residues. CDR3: CASSPGQEVREQYF. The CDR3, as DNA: TGCGCCAGCAGCCCCGGACAGGAGGTGCGCGAGCAGTACTTC.

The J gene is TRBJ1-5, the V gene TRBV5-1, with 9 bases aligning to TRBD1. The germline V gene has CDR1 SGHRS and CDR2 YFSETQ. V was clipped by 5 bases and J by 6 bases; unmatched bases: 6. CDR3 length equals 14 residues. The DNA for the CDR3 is TGCGCCAGCAGTCTCGGGACAGGGCTTCAGCCCCAGCATTTT. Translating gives CASSLGTGLQPQHF.

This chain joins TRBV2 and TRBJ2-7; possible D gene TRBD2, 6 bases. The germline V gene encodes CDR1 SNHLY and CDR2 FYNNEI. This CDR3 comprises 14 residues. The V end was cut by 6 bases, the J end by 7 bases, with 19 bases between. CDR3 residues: CASSHGTYRREQYF. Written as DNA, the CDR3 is TGTGCCAGCAGCCACGGGACTTACCGTCGGGAGCAGTACTTC.

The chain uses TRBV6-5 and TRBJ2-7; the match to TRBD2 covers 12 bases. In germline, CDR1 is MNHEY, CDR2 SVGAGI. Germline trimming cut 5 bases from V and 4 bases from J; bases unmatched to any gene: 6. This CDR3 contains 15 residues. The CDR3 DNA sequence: TGTGCCAGCAGTATCAAAGGACTAGCGGGGTACGAGCAGTACTTC. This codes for CASSIKGLAGYEQYF.

The CDR3 coding sequence is TGTGCCAGCAGTTACTCGATGGTCCAGAGGAAGCCCCAGCATTTT. Translating gives CASSYSMVQRKPQHF. The chain combines TRBV6-2 or TRBV6-3 with TRBJ1-5; the D is unclear. Germline-derived CDR1 and CDR2 are MNHEY and SVGEGT. The CDR3 totals 15 residues. V gave up 0 bases and J gave up 8 bases, with 14 bases separating them.

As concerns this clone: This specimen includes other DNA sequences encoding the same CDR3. CDR3 protein: CASSLGQGAEKLFF. For the CDR3, the DNA is TGCGCCAGCAGCTTGGGGCAGGGGGCCGAAAAACTGTTTTTT. The V and J genes are TRBV5-1 and TRBJ1-4, with TRBD1 matching 8 bases. The CDR3 spans 14 residues. V shed 0 bases and J 8 bases; nucleotides not matched to a gene: 3. Germline values: CDR1 SGHRS, CDR2 YFSETQ.

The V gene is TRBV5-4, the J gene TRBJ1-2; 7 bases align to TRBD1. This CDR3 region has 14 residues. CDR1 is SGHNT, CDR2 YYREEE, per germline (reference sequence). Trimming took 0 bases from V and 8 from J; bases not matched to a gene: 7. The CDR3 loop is CASSLVGQATGYTF. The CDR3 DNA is TGTGCCAGCAGCTTGGTCGGACAGGCTACGGGCTACACCTTC.

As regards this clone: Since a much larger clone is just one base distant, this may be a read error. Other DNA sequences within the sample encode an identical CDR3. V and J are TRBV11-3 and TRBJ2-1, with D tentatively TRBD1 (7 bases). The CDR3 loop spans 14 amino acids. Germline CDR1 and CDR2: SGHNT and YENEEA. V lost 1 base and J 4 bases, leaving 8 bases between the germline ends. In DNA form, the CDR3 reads TGTGCCAGCAGCTTAGCAGGGGGGTACAATGAGCAGTTCTTC. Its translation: CASSLAGGYNEQFF.

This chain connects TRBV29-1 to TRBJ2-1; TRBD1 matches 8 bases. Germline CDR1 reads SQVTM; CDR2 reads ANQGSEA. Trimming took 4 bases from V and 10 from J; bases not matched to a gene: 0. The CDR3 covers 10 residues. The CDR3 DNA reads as TGCAGCGTTGGGGACAGGGAGCAGTTCTTC. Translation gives CSVGDREQFF.

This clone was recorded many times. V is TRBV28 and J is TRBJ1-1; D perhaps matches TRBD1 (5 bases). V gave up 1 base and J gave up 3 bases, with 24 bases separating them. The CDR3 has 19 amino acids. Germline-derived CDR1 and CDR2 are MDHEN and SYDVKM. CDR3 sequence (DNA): TGTGCCAGCAGTTTATCATTCTTCACTGGGGGGATGATGGACACTGAAGCTTTCTTT. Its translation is CASSLSFFTGGMMDTEAFF.